This record concerns one T cell receptor (beta chain) sequence. The sample originates from a study of spatial heterogeneity in lung cancer. MiXCR was run by TCRdb on the 5' RACE reads, yielding one entry per CDR3 protein. In the table there are more than 95,000 distinct CDR3 sequences, 9.5% to 15% of which are singletons. Documented time point: blood at routine non-recurrence follow-up after resection. The sequenced material consisted of unsorted whole RNA from tumor, nontumor lung or frozen PBMC. This CDR3 region has 14 residues. This sequence originates from a male donor with early-stage non-small cell lung cancer. The chain combines TRBV21-1 with TRBJ2-2; TRBD1 is the table's D call, not checked against the DNA. TRBV21-1 is listed as a pseudogene. Sequenced material: PBMCs, taken at follow-up. CDR3 sequence reads: CASSKGGSTGELFF. The CDR3 nucleotides are TGTGCCAGCAGCAAAGGGGGCAGCACCGGGGAGCTGTTTTTT.